The rows below give T cell receptor beta chains drawn from one sample of a study of cytomegalovirus exposure and HLA in healthy donors. The data were produced by immunoSEQ multiplex PCR, yet TCRdb's version contains in-frame clones alone and is incomplete. Of 120,000 or so clones listed, 81% are singletons. Sequencing was performed on PBMCs. The receptors originated from a man younger than 35 in good health and CMV-seronegative. Each CDR3 is given with its conserved first and last residue. A D gene is named only where the DNA matches it firmly. Part of the rows lack a size; the others show once, few, many or a class for expanded clones.

TRBD1,TRBJ2-1,TRBV4-1,.,TGCGCCAGCAGCCAAGGAGGACAGGGTCGCTACAATGAGCAGTTCTTC,CASSQGGQGRYNEQFF
.,TRBJ2-1,TRBV2,.,TGTGCCAGCCGAGGCTGGGGCCAGGGCAATGAGCAGTTCTTC,CASRGWGQGNEQFF
.,TRBJ1-2,TRBV29-1,.,TGCAGCGCTCAGACAGGCCGCAATTTCTATGGCTACACCTTC,CSAQTGRNFYGYTF
TRBD2,TRBJ2-3,TRBV19,few,TGTGCCAGTAGTAGCGGGAAGCGGGGAGATTTAGATACGCAGTATTTT,CASSSGKRGDLDTQYF
.,TRBJ2-7,TRBV6-5,.,TGTGCCAGCAGCACAGGGTTCTCCTACGAGCAGTACTTC,CASSTGFSYEQYF
.,TRBJ1-1,TRBV6-5,.,TGTGCCAGCAGTTACTCGAACCGGGGGTTTACTGAAGCTTTCTTT,CASSYSNRGFTEAFF
.,TRBJ1-2,TRBV5-1,few,TGCGCCAGCAGCTTGAACGAGAACTATGGCTACACCTTC,CASSLNENYGYTF
TRBD1,TRBJ1-2,TRBV18,.,TGTGCCAGCTCACCGGGACAGGGGCCCTATGGCTACACCTTC,CASSPGQGPYGYTF
TRBD1,TRBJ1-1,TRBV5-1,.,TGCGCCAGCAGCTTGGACTACAGGGGGAACACTGAAGCTTTCTTT,CASSLDYRGNTEAFF
TRBD1,TRBJ1-5,TRBV4-1,.,TGCGCCAGCAGCCAGGAGGGACAGTCTATCAATCAGCCCCAGCATTTT,CASSQEGQSINQPQHF
.,TRBJ2-3,TRBV25-1,.,TGTGCCAGCAGTCTCTTGAGAGCAGATACGCAGTATTTT,CASSLLRADTQYF
.,TRBJ1-1,TRBV29-1,.,TGCAGCGTTGATTGGGGAGGTGAAGCTTTCTTT,CSVDWGGEAFF
.,TRBJ1-1,TRBV6-1,.,TGTGCCAGCTCCTCGGGGTCCCTCAAAGCTTTCTTT,CASSSGSLKAFF
.,TRBJ1-2,TRBV5-1,.,TGCGCCAGCAGCTTGTCTGACAGACTCTATGGCTACACCTTC,CASSLSDRLYGYTF
TRBD1,TRBJ1-1,TRBV7-9,.,TGTGCCAGCAGCTTAGGTGACAGGGTGAACACTGAAGCTTTCTTT,CASSLGDRVNTEAFF
.,TRBJ1-5,TRBV6-1,.,TGTGCCAGCAGTGATCAGGCAGTCAAGGTAGGCAATCAGCCCCAGCATTTT,CASSDQAVKVGNQPQHF
.,TRBJ1-1,TRBV18,.,TGTGCCAGCTCACCACGGGGGGAGGGGCTCGTCACTGAAGCTTTCTTT,CASSPRGEGLVTEAFF
.,TRBJ1-1,TRBV5-6,once,TGTGCCAGCAGCGGAGGACAGCTCACTGAAGCTTTCTTT,CASSGGQLTEAFF
TRBD2,TRBJ2-1,TRBV9,few,TGTGCCAGCAGCCCGACTAGCGGGGGGTACAATGAGCAGTTCTTC,CASSPTSGGYNEQFF
.,TRBJ1-1,TRBV19,.,TGTGCCAGTAGAACGGACGGACTCTTGAACACTGAAGCTTTCTTT,CASRTDGLLNTEAFF
TRBD1,TRBJ1-5,TRBV5-4,.,TGTGCCAGCAGCCGACAGGGATACAATCAGCCCCAGCATTTT,CASSRQGYNQPQHF
.,TRBJ1-1,TRBV9,.,TGTGCCAGCAGCCCCTCTGACAGGACCGAAGCTTTCTTT,CASSPSDRTEAFF
.,TRBJ1-2,TRBV7-2,.,TGTGCCAGCAGCCCAAGGCGGGTGGGCTATGGCTACACCTTC,CASSPRRVGYGYTF
TRBD1,TRBJ2-7,TRBV10-3,.,TGTGCCATCAGTGAACCTACGACAGGGGTTGCCTACGAGCAGTACTTC,CAISEPTTGVAYEQYF
.,TRBJ1-5,TRBV2,few,TGTGCCAGCAGCCCCACTTGGGACTTGGGCAATCAGCCCCAGCATTTT,CASSPTWDLGNQPQHF
.,TRBJ1-2,TRBV18,.,TGTGCCAGCTCCCGGACTTATGGCTACACCTTC,CASSRTYGYTF
TRBD2,TRBJ2-1,TRBV6-1,.,TGTGCCAGCAGTGAAGTAGCGGGGGGGCTAAATGAGCAGTTCTTC,CASSEVAGGLNEQFF
.,TRBJ2-7,TRBV29-1,.,TGCAGCGTTGAAGTTGGGAGCTACGAGCAGTACTTC,CSVEVGSYEQYF
.,TRBJ1-6,TRBV7-8,.,TGTGCCAGCAGCTTAAGTCGGGTGGACAGCTCACCCCTCCACTTT,CASSLSRVDSSPLHF
.,TRBJ2-1,TRBV27,.,TGTGCCAGCAGTTTAGGGGAGAGCTCCTACAATGAGCAGTTCTTC,CASSLGESSYNEQFF
TRBD2,TRBJ2-1,TRBV6-5,.,TGTGCCAGCAGTGCGGGGGTTTCCGAGCAGTTCTTC,CASSAGVSEQFF
.,TRBJ2-7,TRBV29-1,.,TGCAGCGTTGATTCCCAGGGGACCTACGAGCAGTACTTC,CSVDSQGTYEQYF
.,TRBJ2-3,TRBV6-6,once,TGTGCCAGCAGTTACGGGACTACAGGGACAGATACGCAGTATTTT,CASSYGTTGTDTQYF
TRBD1,TRBJ1-1,TRBV10-3,.,TGTGCCATCAGTGAGCAGGGGGGCACTGAAGCTTTCTTT,CAISEQGGTEAFF
.,TRBJ1-1,TRBV2,.,TGTGCCAGCAGTGAAGCGTTCGAGGGAACTGAAGCTTTCTTT,CASSEAFEGTEAFF
TRBD1,TRBJ1-2,TRBV11-2,.,TGTGCCAGCAGCCCAGGGGGCGCAGCTGGCTACACCTTC,CASSPGGAAGYTF
TRBD2,TRBJ2-1,TRBV7-9,.,TGTGCCAGCAGCCAACAGCGGGGCCCGGGGGAGCAGTTCTTC,CASSQQRGPGEQFF
.,TRBJ2-7,TRBV20-1,.,TGCAGCTACGGTACCTACGAGCAGTACTTC,CSYGTYEQYF
.,TRBJ2-6,TRBV2,.,TGTGCCAGCCAGGGGGGTTCTAGCTCTGGGGCCAACGTCCTGACTTTC,CASQGGSSSGANVLTF
.,TRBJ1-1,TRBV5-1,.,TGCGCCAGCCGGAGGGGGGGTGAGAACACTGAAGCTTTCTTT,CASRRGGENTEAFF
.,TRBJ1-5,TRBV7-2,.,TGTGCCAGCAGCCAGACAGGAAATAGCAATCAGCCCCAGCATTTT,CASSQTGNSNQPQHF
TRBD1,TRBJ2-2,TRBV5-1,.,TGCGCCAGCAGCCTGGGGACAGGGGGGACCGGGGAGCTGTTTTTT,CASSLGTGGTGELFF
.,TRBJ2-2,TRBV7-6,.,TGTGCCAGCAGCTTGGCCCCGGGGGTGGCTGGGGAGCTGTTTTTT,CASSLAPGVAGELFF
.,TRBJ2-1,TRBV7-3,.,TGTGCCAGCAGCTTAACAGGAGTGAATGAGCAGTTCTTC,CASSLTGVNEQFF
.,TRBJ1-1,TRBV9,.,TGTGCCAGCAGCCCCCGCGGGGGAGAGGCTGAAGCTTTCTTT,CASSPRGGEAEAFF
TRBD1,TRBJ1-1,TRBV19,.,TGTGCCAGTAGTGACAGGGTGGACACTGAAGCTTTCTTT,CASSDRVDTEAFF
.,TRBJ1-1,TRBV5-8,.,TGTGCCAGCAGCTTGAAAGGGGGTCCGAACACTGAAGCTTTCTTT,CASSLKGGPNTEAFF